These 28 T cell receptor delta chains were all obtained from the same sample, sequenced in a study of gamma-delta T cells after stem cell transplantation (TCRdb year 2016). Receptor amplification or capture employed RT-PCR. The sequencing machine was an Illumina MiSeq. For TCRdb, the public reads were processed anew by CATT, and duplicate DNA sequences were folded into one row. Across this sample there are more than 4,500 delta-chain clones, with around 2% seen only once. Approximately 20% of the sample goes to the ten largest clones. Sequencing was performed on gamma-delta T cells. These receptors originate from a human donor. It is not recorded whose cells these are; they may come from a transplant donor.

V and J are TRDV2 and TRDJ1; 7 bases map to TRDD3. V shed 0 bases, J shed 0 bases, and the junction held 9 bases outside the gene matches. The germline V gene has CDR1 GEAIGNYY and CDR2 EKD. The CDR3 loop spans 17 amino acids. This CDR3 reads CACDTLGDRDYTDKLIF. DNA of the CDR3: TGTGCCTGTGACACCCTCGGGGATAGGGACTACACCGATAAACTCATCTTT.

This clone was counted between two and nine times. The chain combines TRDV2 with TRDJ1; 13 positions agree with TRDD3. The CDR3 consists of 19 residues. Germline CDR1 and CDR2: GEAIGNYY and EKD. V gave up 0 bases and J gave up 3 bases; unmatched junction bases: 12. CDR3 residues: CACDTVGSTGGYEADKLIF. In DNA, the CDR3 is TGTGCCTGTGACACCGTGGGGAGTACTGGGGGATACGAAGCCGATAAACTCATCTTT.

This clone has more than one count but fewer than ten. This likely came from a read error, as a far larger clone is one base away. The same CDR3 can be traced to other DNA sequences in this sample. The gene calls are TRDV2 and TRDJ1; the match to TRDD3 covers 8 bases. Germline CDR1 reads GEAIGNYY; CDR2 reads EKD. This CDR3 is 17 amino acids long. V was pared by 0 bases and J by 2 bases, with 10 bases of the junction left unmatched. The CDR3 loop is CACDTVLGAKYTDKLIF. DNA of the CDR3: TGTGCCTGTGACACCGTACTGGGGGCTAAGTATACCGATAAACTCATCTTT.

In regard to this clone: With only one base between it and a far larger clone, this is likely a read error. Other DNA sequences in the sample encode the same CDR3. This rearrangement joins TRDV2 to TRDJ1, with 8 positions matching TRDD3. The CDR3 length is 22 residues. CDR1 is GEAIGNYY, CDR2 EKD, per germline. CDR3 bases: TGCGCCTGTGACACCATAAAATCCTACGGAAATACTGGGGGTCCGTACACCGATAAACTCATCTTT. It yields the protein CACDTIKSYGNTGGPYTDKLIF.

The chain combines TRDV2 with TRDJ1; 11 bases align to TRDD3. Germline CDR1 is GEAIGNYY and CDR2 is EKD. V was pared by 2 bases and J by 1 base, with 5 bases of the junction left unmatched. The CDR3 sequence is 16 residues long. The CDR3 loop is CACDNLGDTSTDKLIF. The CDR3 DNA follows: TGTGCCTGTGACAATCTGGGGGATACATCCACCGATAAACTCATCTTT.

Details on this clone: This could be a read error, since a much larger clone is one nucleotide away. The identical CDR3 is also encoded by other nucleotide sequences in the sample. The rearrangement links TRDV2 to TRDJ1, with D possibly TRDD3 on 5 matching bases. The CDR3 totals 15 residues. CDR1 is GEAIGNYY, CDR2 EKD, per germline. The CDR3 nucleotides are TGTGCCTGTGACCCACTGGTACTGAACACCGATAAGCTCATCTTT. Protein: CACDPLVLNTDKLIF.

Comments on this clone: This DNA translates differently at residue 7 from the TCRdb protein, which is that of a much larger clone; a read error is likely, and the protein shown is the DNA's own translation. This chain uses TRDV2 with TRDJ1, with 10 bases lining up with TRDD3. V lost 3 bases to trimming and J lost 3 bases; unmatched junction nucleotides: 9. The CDR3 sequence is 16 residues long. Germline lookup yields CDR1 GEAIGNYY and CDR2 EKD. The CDR3: CACDSVPGDTPDKLIF. The CDR3 DNA is TGTGCCTGTGACTCAGTACCGGGGGATACGCCCGATAAACTCATCTTT.

This clone counts as large. Other DNA sequences in the sample encode the same CDR3. The chain links TRDV2 to TRDJ1; perhaps TRDD3 as D (5 bases). The ends were cut back, 0 bases at V and 0 bases at J, with 10 bases in the middle. This CDR3 has 15 residues. Germline V lookup: CDR1 GEAIGNYY, CDR2 EKD. CDR3 nucleotides: TGTGCCTGTGACACCTTAGAGGGGAACACCGATAAACTCATCTTT. Amino acid sequence: CACDTLEGNTDKLIF.

This clone came up a few times. This DNA's translation and the protein TCRdb lists, from a much larger clone, do not match at residue 4, likely due to a read error; the protein shown is translated from the DNA. This chain uses TRDV2 with TRDJ1, with 9 bases matching TRDD3. The V and J ends lost 5 bases and 0 bases, in that order; junction bases with no gene match: 9. Looked up from germline, CDR1 is GEAIGNYY and CDR2 is EKD. CDR3 length: 16 amino acids. The CDR3 region has the DNA TGTGCCTGTGGCATGGCTGGGGGATCCGACACCGATAAACTCATCTTT. Amino acid sequence: CACGMAGGSDTDKLIF.

At least ten counts were recorded for this clone. A far bigger clonotype differs at one base, so this is likely a read error. This CDR3 is also generated by other DNA sequences in the sample. The rearrangement links TRDV2 to TRDJ1; 13 positions match TRDD3. Trimming removed 3 bases from V and 0 bases from J; junction bases left unmatched: 12. CDR1 and CDR2 from the germline V gene are GEAIGNYY and EKD. The CDR3 extends over 19 amino acids. CDR3 in amino acids: CACDAVLGDTLSNTDKLIF. CDR3 coding DNA: TGTGCCTGTGACGCCGTACTGGGGGATACGCTATCCAACACCGATAAACTCATCTTT.

About this clone itself: This sequence is one base from a far larger clone and is likely a read error. The sample contains more than one DNA sequence encoding this CDR3. The V and J genes are TRDV2 and TRDJ1; perhaps TRDD3 as D (5 bases). V was shortened by 0 bases and J by 2 bases, with 18 bases between the two germline ends. The CDR3 totals 17 residues. Germline lookup yields CDR1 GEAIGNYY and CDR2 EKD. CDR3 region: CACDTVKGYGGTDKLIF. Here the CDR3 DNA reads TGTGCCTGTGACACCGTTAAAGGGTACGGGGGGACCGATAAACTCATCTTT.

Details on this clone: The protein TCRdb gives is from a much larger clone and does not agree with this DNA's translation at residue 13, likely a read error; the protein shown here comes from the DNA. The rearrangement uses TRDV2 and TRDJ1, with D hard to call. This CDR3 region has 15 residues. Germline V gene lookup returns CDR1 GEAIGNYY and CDR2 EKD. The CDR3, as DNA: TGTGCCTGTGAGGCCATGGAGAAAGCGTCCGATAAACCCATCTTT. Its translation: CACEAMEKASDKPIF.

In this sample, this clone turned up a few times. The protein that TCRdb holds for this DNA derives from a much larger clone and differs from the translated DNA at residue 13, which likely indicates a read error; the protein shown here is translated from the DNA. This chain links TRDV2 with TRDJ1; 9 nucleotides agree with TRDD3. Germline lookup yields CDR1 GEAIGNYY and CDR2 EKD. The CDR3 loop spans 19 amino acids. Trimming removed 3 bases from V and 4 bases from J; junction bases left unmatched: 20. In nucleotides, the CDR3 is TGTGCCTGTGACCCCCTACGGGACTGGGGATACGGAGACTTCGATAAACTCATCTTT. This encodes CACDPLRDWGYGDFDKLIF.

Details on this clone: This may be a read error, as it is one base from a much larger clone. Other DNA sequences in the same sample also yield this CDR3. The rearrangement uses TRDV2 and TRDJ1; D gene unclear. CDR1 is GEAIGNYY and CDR2 is EKD in the germline V gene. The length of the CDR3 is 14 residues. The CDR3 nucleotides are TGCGCCTGTGACAACTTGATTCACACCGATAAACTCATCTTT. It is translated as CACDNLIHTDKLIF.

Notes on this clone: This likely stems from a read error, as it lies one base from a far larger clone. The sample contains more than one DNA sequence encoding this CDR3. CDR3 in DNA: TGTGCCTGTTCCAAACTGGGGGAAACTTCTACCGATAAACTCATCTTC. The encoded protein is CACSKLGETSTDKLIF. V and J are TRDV2 and TRDJ1; TRDD3 matches at 9 bases. Germline-derived CDR1 and CDR2 are GEAIGNYY and EKD. The CDR3 contains 16 residues.

The V gene is TRDV2, the J gene TRDJ1; 12 nucleotides match TRDD3. Per germline, CDR1 GEAIGNYY and CDR2 EKD. V shed 3 bases, J shed 0 bases, and the junction held 16 bases outside the gene matches. This CDR3 has 20 amino acids. CDR3 bases: TGTGCCTGTGACCCACTTGTCCTGGGGGATACGCTATCCAACACCGATAAACTCATCTTT. It yields the protein CACDPLVLGDTLSNTDKLIF.

This chain links TRDV1 with TRDJ1, with TRDD3 matching over 12 bases. The CDR3 contains 22 residues. Germline V lookup: CDR1 TSWWSYY, CDR2 QGS. The V gene end was trimmed by 2 bases and the J gene end by 0 bases; junction bases not matched to a gene: 19. The CDR3 DNA sequence: TGTGCTCTTGGGGAATTCCCCAGCGTCCGTACTGGGGGATACTCATACACCGATAAACTCATCTTT. This sequence encodes CALGEFPSVRTGGYSYTDKLIF.

A word on this clone: The translation of this DNA and the TCRdb protein of a much larger clone differ at residue 13, probably owing to a read error; the protein shown here is translated from the DNA. The chain has TRDV2 and TRDJ3; maybe TRDD3 (6 bases). Germline-derived CDR1 and CDR2 are GEAIGNYY and EKD. This CDR3 contains 19 residues. The CDR3 region is CACDTVGDASSWGTRQMFF. In nucleotides, the CDR3 is TGTGCCTGTGACACCGTTGGGGATGCGAGCTCCTGGGGCACCCGACAGATGTTTTTC.

The gene calls are TRDV2 and TRDJ3; 9 nucleotides align to TRDD3. CDR1 and CDR2 (germline): GEAIGNYY, EKD. V lost 0 bases and J lost 0; bases outside the gene matches: 8. The CDR3 covers 20 residues. The CDR3 DNA reads TGTGCCTGTGACACCGTTGCTGGGGGATCGAGCTCCTGGGACACCCGACAGATGTTTTTC. Protein: CACDTVAGGSSSWDTRQMFF.

With respect to this clone: A far larger clone is a single base away, which makes a read error likely. Other DNA variants within this sample encode the same CDR3. The V call is TRDV2, the J call TRDJ1, with D maybe TRDD3 (5 bases). Germline lookup yields CDR1 GEAIGNYY and CDR2 EKD. V was trimmed by 1 base and J by 0 bases, leaving 14 bases between them. This CDR3 is built from 16 residues. CDR3 sequence (DNA): TGTGCCTGTGACACTGTGGGGCCTAGGTACACCGATAAACTCATCTTT. Protein: CACDTVGPRYTDKLIF.

This clone came up a few times. This clone may be a read error of a much larger clone one base away. J is TRDJ1 and V is TRDV2, with TRDD3 matching 9 bases. The junction had 6 bases not matched to a gene; V was cut back by 1 base and J by 4 bases. The CDR3 contains 15 residues. Per the germline V gene, CDR1 is GEAIGNYY and CDR2 is EKD. The CDR3 region is CACDTQGDTSDKLIF. The DNA for the CDR3 is TGTGCCTGTGACACGCAGGGGGATACAAGCGATAAACTCATCTTT.

Remarks on this clone: The amino acid sequence in TCRdb belongs to a much larger clone and departs from this DNA's translation at residue 8, likely a sequencing read error; the sequence shown is translated from the DNA. The chain joins TRDV2 to TRDJ1, with 7 bases matching TRDD3. With V trimmed by 1 base and J by 4 bases, 17 bases remained unmatched. This CDR3 has 18 amino acids. Germline values: CDR1 GEAIGNYY, CDR2 EKD. CDR3 amino acids: CACDTVSPGGTTNDKLIF. CDR3 DNA sequence: TGTGCCTGTGACACGGTATCCCCTGGGGGGACCACAAACGATAAACTCATCTTT.

This clone is medium-sized (0.01 to 0.1%) by share. This chain links TRDV2 with TRDJ1; maybe TRDD3 (6 bases). Looked up from germline, CDR1 is GEAIGNYY and CDR2 is EKD. This CDR3 is built from 15 residues. V lost 1 base and J lost 0, with 11 bases in between. The CDR3 sequence: CACDTVGIDTDKLIF. CDR3 nucleotide sequence: TGTGCCTGTGACACTGTGGGGATTGACACCGATAAACTCATCTTT.

The chain recombines TRDV2 with TRDJ1; TRDD3 aligns across 11 bases. After removal of 1 base from V and 0 bases from J, the junction contained 9 bases not matched to a gene. The germline V gene encodes CDR1 GEAIGNYY and CDR2 EKD. CDR3 length equals 18 residues. This CDR3 is CACDTLGDTNPYTDKLIF. The CDR3 DNA sequence: TGTGCCTGTGACACGCTGGGGGATACTAACCCGTACACCGATAAACTCATCTTT.

A few counts support this clone. A far larger clone is off by one base, so a read error is likely. Other DNA sequences in the same sample also yield this CDR3. This chain uses TRDV2 with TRDJ1, with 13 bases that match TRDD3. The junction had 13 bases not matched to a gene; V was cut back by 1 base and J by 3 bases. There are 19 residues in the CDR3. Germline CDR1 is GEAIGNYY and CDR2 is EKD. CDR3 amino acids: CACDTVPVLGDTEADKLIF. DNA of the CDR3: TGTGCCTGTGACACAGTGCCCGTACTGGGGGATACGGAGGCCGATAAACTCATCTTT.

As to this clone: TCRdb's entry gives the protein of a much larger clone, which mismatches this DNA's translation at residue 15, likely from a read error; the protein reported here is translated from the DNA. This chain connects TRDV2 to TRDJ3, with TRDD3 matching over 12 bases. The CDR3 loop spans 18 amino acids. CDR1 is GEAIGNYY and CDR2 is EKD in the germline V gene. CDR3 amino acids: CACDTVLGDTRDTRRMFF. The CDR3 DNA reads as TGTGCCTGTGACACCGTGCTGGGGGATACGCGGGACACCCGACGGATGTTTTTC.

This clone was detected a few times. Translating this DNA gives a protein that differs at residue 8 from the TCRdb one, which belongs to a much larger clone; a read error is likely, and the protein shown is this translation. The CDR3 bases are TGTGCCTGTGACACTCTCTCGGCGTACACCGATAAACTCATCTTC. This sequence encodes CACDTLSAYTDKLIF. This sequence joins TRDV2 and TRDJ1, with D uncertain. This CDR3 region has 15 residues. Per germline, CDR1 GEAIGNYY and CDR2 EKD.

This clone was detected a few times. The same CDR3 is also encoded by other DNA sequences in this sample. V is TRDV2 and J is TRDJ1; TRDD3 aligns across 12 bases. Germline CDR1 is GEAIGNYY and CDR2 is EKD. J gave up 3 bases and V 0 bases, and 16 bases lay outside the gene matches. This CDR3 is 20 amino acids long. The DNA of the CDR3 is TGTGCCTGTGACACCGTCGGGCTGGGGGATACGCCTAAAGGCTCCGATAAACTCATCTTT. Translated, it gives CACDTVGLGDTPKGSDKLIF.